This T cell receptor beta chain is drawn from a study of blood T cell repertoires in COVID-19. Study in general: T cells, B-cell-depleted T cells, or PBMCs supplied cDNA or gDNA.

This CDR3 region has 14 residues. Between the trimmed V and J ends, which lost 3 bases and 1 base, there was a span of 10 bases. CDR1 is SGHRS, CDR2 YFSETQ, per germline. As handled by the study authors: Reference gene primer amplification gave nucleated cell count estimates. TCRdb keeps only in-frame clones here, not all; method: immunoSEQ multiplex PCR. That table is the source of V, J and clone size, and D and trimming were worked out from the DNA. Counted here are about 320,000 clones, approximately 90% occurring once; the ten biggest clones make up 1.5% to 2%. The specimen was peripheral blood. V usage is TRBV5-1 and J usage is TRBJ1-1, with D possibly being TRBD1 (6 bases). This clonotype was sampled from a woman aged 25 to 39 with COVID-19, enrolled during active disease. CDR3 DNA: TGCGCCAGCAGCTCCCGGGGGGCGAACACTGAAGCTTTCTTT. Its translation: CASSSRGANTEAFF.